The 30 T cell receptor beta chains listed next were all sequenced from one sample in a study of tumor-infiltrating lymphocytes in glioblastoma multiforme. TCR beta libraries were built from RNA through three nested multiplex PCR rounds using modified ARM-PCR. MiXCR, run by TCRdb on the multiplex PCR reads, gives a single entry per CDR3 protein. This table has about 13,000 distinct CDR3 sequences, 64% appearing once. Sequencing was performed on brain tumor tissue. These receptors all stem from a male donor with glioblastoma.

Regarding this clonotype: A junction end diverges from the germline sequence, so it may reflect a read error. The V gene is TRBV5-6, the J gene TRBJ2-5, with D maybe TRBD2 (6 bases). Germline-derived CDR1 and CDR2 are SGHDT and YYEEEE. This CDR3 has 14 residues. CDR3 sequence (DNA): TGTGCTAGCAGCGCCCGGACGGGGGAACAGACCCTGTACTTC. Translated, it gives CASSARTGEQTLYF.

On this clonotype: The CDR3 carries no conserved terminal phenylalanine or tryptophan, so it likely arises from a read error. The limits of the CDR3 on the DNA are not certain, so only TCRdb's listed CDR3 is given. The chain links TRBV5-1 to TRBJ2-7; TRBD1 is the table's D call, not checked against the DNA. The V gene's germline CDR1 is SGHRS and CDR2 YFSETQ. The CDR3 length equals 13 residues, ends included. The CDR3 spells CASSADRADERYL.

This clonotype occurred many times. This chain connects TRBV28 to TRBJ2-7, with 13 bases aligning to TRBD2. Germline CDR1 MDHEN, CDR2 SYDVKM. CDR3 length: 14 residues. J gave up 2 bases and V 7 bases, and 2 bases lay outside the gene matches. The CDR3 is CASTGTSGAYEQYF. Written as DNA, the CDR3 is TGTGCCAGCACCGGGACTAGCGGGGCCTACGAGCAGTACTTC.

The chain is built from TRBV4-2 and TRBJ2-7; the match to TRBD2 covers 9 bases. V lost 0 bases and J lost 7; bases outside the gene matches: 7. Germline V gene lookup returns CDR1 LGHNA and CDR2 YNFKEQ. CDR3 length equals 15 residues. This CDR3 reads CASSQEMAGGLEQYF. CDR3 bases: TGTGCCAGCAGCCAAGAAATGGCGGGAGGGCTTGAGCAGTACTTC.

Remarks on this clonotype: The junction departs from the called germline gene at one end, perhaps through a read error. V gene TRBV29-1 combines with J gene TRBJ2-3; D ambiguous. Germline assignment: CDR1 SQVTM and CDR2 ANQGSEA. This CDR3 spans 12 amino acids. The CDR3 spells CSVEGRTDTQYF. CDR3 DNA sequence: TGCAGCGTCGAAGGAAGGACAGATACGCAGTATTTT.

A remark on this clonotype: One junction end does not reproduce the germline sequence, and a read error may be involved. This chain joins TRBV20-1 and TRBJ2-1; 7 bases match TRBD2. Germline V gene sequence: CDR1 DFQATT, CDR2 SNEGSKA (reference sequence). CDR3 length equals 15 residues. CDR3 nucleotides: TGCGGTGCTAGAGCCTCCGGGACTACCAACGATGAGCAGTTCTTC. It translates to CGARASGTTNDEQFF.

Worth noting for this clonotype: At one end the junction does not follow the germline gene, possibly because of a read error. This sequence joins TRBV6-2 or TRBV6-3 and TRBJ2-4; D unresolved. The CDR3 spans 13 residues. Germline assignment: CDR1 MNHEY and CDR2 SVGEGT. CDR3 nucleotides: TGTGCCAGCAATTACGATGTCAAAAACATTCAGTATTTC. It encodes CASNYDVKNIQYF.

This chain joins TRBV29-1 and TRBJ2-2, with unresolved D. This CDR3 contains 11 residues. The V and J ends lost 7 bases and 6 bases respectively, with 9 bases between them. Per germline, CDR1 SQVTM and CDR2 ANQGSEA. CDR3 amino acids: CSAGDPGELFF. CDR3 sequence (DNA): TGCAGCGCTGGCGACCCCGGGGAGCTGTTTTTT.

Only one count was recorded for this clonotype. Its ends do not fully match the called genes, so a read error is possible. The V call is TRBV6-5, the J call TRBJ2-7; 7 positions agree with TRBD1. CDR1 and CDR2 from the germline V gene are MNHEY and SVGAGI. The CDR3 length is 13 residues. The CDR3: CDSRGQTDYEQYF. CDR3 nucleotide sequence: TGTGACAGCCGGGGACAGACCGACTATGAGCAGTACTTC.

The rearrangement uses TRBV10-3 and TRBJ1-1; tentatively, D is TRBD1 (6 bases). Germline CDR1 is ENHRY and CDR2 is SYGVKD. The CDR3 has 14 amino acids. V lost 9 bases to trimming and J lost 1 base, with 15 bases between them. The CDR3 sequence: CAMGGKGGNTEAFF. CDR3 bases: TGTGCCATGGGTGGGAAGGGGGGGAACACTGAAGCTTTCTTT.

Concerning this clonotype: The conserved phenylalanine or tryptophan normally closing the CDR3 is absent here, so this likely arose from a read error. The chain uses TRBV6-2 or TRBV6-3 and TRBJ2-5; D ambiguous. This CDR3 has 14 residues. Germline CDR1 is MNHEY and CDR2 is SVGEGT. The germline V and J ends were trimmed by 7 bases and 2 bases, with 14 bases remaining between them. The chain's CDR3 is CASNWTAFQETQYY. In nucleotides, the CDR3 is TGTGCCAGCAATTGGACGGCATTTCAAGAGACCCAGTACTAC.

On this clonotype itself: Compared with germline, one end of the junction differs, possibly owing to a read error. The chain employs TRBV4-1 and TRBJ1-1; D remains unclear. This CDR3 has 13 residues. Looked up from germline, CDR1 is MGHRA and CDR2 is YSYEKL. The CDR3 loop is CASCHTENTEAFF. The CDR3 nucleotides read TGCGCCAGCTGCCATACAGAGAACACCGAAGCTTTCTTT.

This clonotype has just one count. The chain employs TRBV11-3 and TRBJ2-7; 7 bases match TRBD2. J was trimmed by 3 bases and V by 2 bases; bases with no gene match: 10. The germline V gene encodes CDR1 SGHNT and CDR2 YENEEA. This CDR3 region has 16 residues. CDR3 in DNA: TGTGCCAGCAGCTTAACTGACGAGCGGGAAGACTACGAGCAGTACTTC. Protein product: CASSLTDEREDYEQYF.

As for this clonotype: At one end the junction does not follow the germline gene, possibly because of a read error. The J gene is TRBJ2-7, the V gene TRBV5-4, with 11 bases aligning to TRBD2. Germline lookup yields CDR1 SGHNT and CDR2 YYREEE (reference sequence). This CDR3 has 18 residues. For the CDR3, the DNA is TGTACCAGCAGCTCACCCGGGACTAGCGGATCCTATTGGGGGGAGCAGTACTTC. It translates to CTSSSPGTSGSYWGEQYF.

This clonotype showed up many times. With a much larger clone just one base away, this may be a read error. This rearrangement joins TRBV30 to TRBJ2-4; 7 bases are shared with TRBD1. The trim removed 3 bases at V and 0 bases at J, leaving 11 bases unmatched. Per the germline V gene, CDR1 is GTSNPN and CDR2 is SVGIG (reference sequence). This CDR3 spans 17 amino acids. The CDR3 sequence is CAWSTDPGQLAKNIQYF. The CDR3 DNA reads as TGTGCCTGGAGCACAGATCCGGGACAGCTAGCCAAAAACATTCAGTACTTC. Full variable domain (outside the CDR3, taken from reference TRBV30 and TRBJ2-4): SQTIHQWPATLVQPVGSPLSLECTVEGTSNPNLYWYRQAAGRGLQLLFYSVGIGQISSEVPQNLSASRPQDRQFILSSKKLLLSDSGFYLCAWSTDPGQLAKNIQYFGAGTRLSVL.

With respect to this clonotype: Because it lacks the conserved phenylalanine or tryptophan at the end, this CDR3 is likely a read error. The rearrangement uses TRBV20-1 and TRBJ2-3, with TRBD1 identical over 8 bases. Germline lookup yields CDR1 DFQATT and CDR2 SNEGSKA (reference sequence). V shed 6 bases, J shed 7 bases, and the junction held 15 bases outside the gene matches. There are 15 residues in the CDR3. The CDR3 DNA reads TGCAGTGCCCAACGGACAGGGATGACCCTTAATACGCAGTATTTG. Residues: CSAQRTGMTLNTQYL.

This clonotype has just one count. The rearrangement links TRBV10-3 to TRBJ2-5; D is undetermined. Trimming removed 3 bases at V and 4 bases at J, with 15 bases between. This CDR3 comprises 15 residues. Germline V lookup: CDR1 ENHRY, CDR2 SYGVKD. CDR3 loop: CAISDRSPIAETQYF. The CDR3 bases are TGTGCCATCAGTGATCGTAGCCCAATAGCAGAGACCCAGTACTTC.

To note about this clonotype: A read error may produce the germline difference seen at one junction end. The V and J genes are TRBV4-1 and TRBJ2-3; D not certain. Germline V gene sequence: CDR1 MGHRA, CDR2 YSYEKL. The CDR3 extends over 13 amino acids. CDR3 bases: TGCGCCATCAGCCAAGAACAGCTAGAAACGCAGTATTTT. Its translation: CAISQEQLETQYF.

The chain recombines TRBV18 with TRBJ1-1; D is possibly TRBD1 (6 bases). The CDR3 totals 15 residues. Germline V gene data show CDR1 as KGHSH and CDR2 as LQKENI. V shed 3 bases and J shed 1 base, with 12 bases lying between them. The DNA of the CDR3 is TGTGCCAGCTCACCTAATACAGGGAAGAACACTGAAGCTTTCTTT. Translation: CASSPNTGKNTEAFF.

This clonotype was observed many times. The rearrangement joins TRBV28 to TRBJ2-7, with D perhaps given as TRBD1 or TRBD2 (5 bases each). Germline loops: CDR1 MDHEN, CDR2 SYDVKM. Trimming cost V 6 bases and J 0 bases, with 12 bases left between them. The CDR3 runs 14 residues. CDR3 sequence reads: CASRGTAGSYEQYF. DNA of the CDR3: TGTGCCAGCAGGGGGACGGCCGGCTCCTACGAGCAGTACTTC.

Comment on this clonotype: At one of its ends the junction is not consistent with the germline gene, which may arise from a read error. V is TRBV4-1 and J is TRBJ1-1, with no clear D. Germline CDR1 MGHRA, CDR2 YSYEKL. The CDR3 contains 13 residues. The CDR3 sequence is CTSSHTEDTEAFF. The CDR3, as DNA: TGCACCAGCAGCCATACAGAGGACACTGAAGCTTTCTTT.

Details on this clonotype: An end of the junction differs from the germline gene, which may be a read error. This chain uses TRBV12-3 or TRBV12-4 with TRBJ1-3; maybe TRBD1 (6 bases). The CDR3 extends over 18 amino acids. This CDR3 is CASSIQWGGAGAGNTMYF. DNA of the CDR3: TGTGCCAGCAGCATCCAGTGGGGGGGGGCGGGTGCTGGAAACACCATGTATTTT.

This clonotype was observed at least ten times. The chain combines TRBV28 with TRBJ2-3; 11 nucleotides align to TRBD2. The germline V gene has CDR1 MDHEN and CDR2 SYDVKM. The length of the CDR3 is 16 residues. The trim removed 7 bases at V and 6 bases at J, leaving 12 bases unmatched. CDR3 region: CASKAYSGRAPDTQYF. The CDR3 region has the DNA TGTGCCAGCAAAGCGTATAGCGGGAGGGCCCCCGATACGCAGTATTTT.

Note on this clonotype: Likely a read error: the CDR3 ends without its conserved phenylalanine or tryptophan. The CDR3 loop reads CASTELGVYEQYS. In DNA form, the CDR3 reads TGTGCCAGCACGGAGCTAGGTGTGTACGAGCAGTACTCC. The chain links TRBV6-1 to TRBJ2-7; unclear D gene. CDR1 and CDR2 from the germline V gene are MNHNS and SASEGT. CDR3 length: 13 amino acids. Between the trimmed V and J ends, which lost 7 bases and 4 bases, there was a span of 14 bases.

Comments on this clonotype: A junction boundary mismatches the germline segment, possibly from a read error. The V call is TRBV24-1, the J call TRBJ2-2; 7 bases line up with TRBD2. CDR1 and CDR2 (germline): KGHDR, SFDVKD. This CDR3 is 15 amino acids long. CDR3 nucleotides: TGCGCCACCGAATCTAGGGAGGGACCCACCGAGGAGCTGTTTTTT. Protein: CATESREGPTEELFF.

Notes on this clonotype: This is likely a read error, given that the CDR3 carries no conserved phenylalanine or tryptophan at its end. This chain links TRBV6-1 with TRBJ2-1; 7 positions match TRBD2. The length of the CDR3 is 14 residues. Germline V gene data show CDR1 as MNHNS and CDR2 as SASEGT. As DNA, the CDR3 is TGTGCCACCACGACGGGACTACCCTACGATGAGCAGTTCCTC. This translates into CATTTGLPYDEQFL.

This clonotype was recorded many times. V is TRBV2 and J is TRBJ2-7, with D perhaps being TRBD1 or TRBD2 (5 bases each). CDR1 is SNHLY and CDR2 is FYNNEI in the germline V gene. Trimming stripped 5 bases from V and 5 bases from J, with 16 bases between. There are 14 residues in the CDR3. Here the CDR3 reads CASSKLTVRDEQYF. CDR3 sequence (DNA): TGTGCCAGCAGTAAACTGACAGTGAGGGACGAGCAGTACTTC.

With respect to this clonotype: A much larger clone differs by one base, so this may be a read error. The V gene is TRBV28, the J gene TRBJ2-1; 9 bases fit TRBD2. Germline CDR1 reads MDHEN; CDR2 reads SYDVKM. V was clipped by 10 bases and J by 7 bases; unmatched bases: 20. This CDR3 contains 17 residues. The CDR3 DNA follows: TGTGCCACCCAACACACCCTGGGGCGGGAGGGCCAAAATGAGCAGTTCTTC. As protein: CATQHTLGREGQNEQFF.

A note on this clonotype: The junction differs from germline at one of its ends, possibly a read error. This rearrangement joins TRBV28 to TRBJ2-3; unclear D gene. Looked up from germline, CDR1 is MDHEN and CDR2 is SYDVKM. The CDR3 length is 14 residues. This CDR3 reads CAISPDHSPDTQYF. CDR3 DNA: TGTGCCATCAGTCCAGATCACAGTCCAGATACGCAGTATTTT.

Worth noting for this clonotype: As the CDR3 is not closed by the conserved phenylalanine or tryptophan, this likely results from a read error. V is TRBV28 and J is TRBJ2-7; the match to TRBD2 covers 8 bases. The CDR3 is made up of 12 amino acids. Germline assignment: CDR1 MDHEN and CDR2 SYDVKM. The V gene end was trimmed by 7 bases and the J gene end by 6 bases; junction bases not matched to a gene: 5. The CDR3 here is CASNSLAGEQYL. Here the CDR3 DNA reads TGTGCCAGCAATTCCCTAGCGGGCGAGCAGTACTTA.